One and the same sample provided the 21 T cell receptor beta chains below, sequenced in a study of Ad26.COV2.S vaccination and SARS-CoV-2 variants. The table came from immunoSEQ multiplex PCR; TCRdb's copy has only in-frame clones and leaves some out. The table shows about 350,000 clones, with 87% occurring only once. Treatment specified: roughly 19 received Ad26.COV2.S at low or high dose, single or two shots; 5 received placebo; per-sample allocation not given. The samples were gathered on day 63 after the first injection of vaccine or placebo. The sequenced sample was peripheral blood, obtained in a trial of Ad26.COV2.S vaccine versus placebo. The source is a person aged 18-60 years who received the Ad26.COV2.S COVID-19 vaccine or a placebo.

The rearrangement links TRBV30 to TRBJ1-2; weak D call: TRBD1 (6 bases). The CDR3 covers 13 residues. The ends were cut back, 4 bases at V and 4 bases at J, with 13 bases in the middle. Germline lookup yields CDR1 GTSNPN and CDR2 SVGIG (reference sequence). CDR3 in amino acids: CAWIEGGSYGYTF. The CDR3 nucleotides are TGTGCCTGGATCGAAGGGGGAAGCTATGGCTACACCTTC.

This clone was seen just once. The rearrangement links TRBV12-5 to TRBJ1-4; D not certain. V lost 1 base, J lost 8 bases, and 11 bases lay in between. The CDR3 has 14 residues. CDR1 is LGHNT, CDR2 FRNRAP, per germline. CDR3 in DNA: TGTGCTAGTGGTTTGGCCTCCGGGGTAGAAAAACTGTTTTTT. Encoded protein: CASGLASGVEKLFF.

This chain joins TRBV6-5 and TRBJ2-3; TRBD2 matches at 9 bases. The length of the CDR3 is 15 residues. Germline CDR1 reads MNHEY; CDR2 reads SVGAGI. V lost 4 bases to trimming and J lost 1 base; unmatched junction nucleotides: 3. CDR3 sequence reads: CASSSQRGGTDTQYF. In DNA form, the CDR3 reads TGTGCCAGCAGTTCCCAGCGGGGGGGCACAGATACGCAGTATTTT.

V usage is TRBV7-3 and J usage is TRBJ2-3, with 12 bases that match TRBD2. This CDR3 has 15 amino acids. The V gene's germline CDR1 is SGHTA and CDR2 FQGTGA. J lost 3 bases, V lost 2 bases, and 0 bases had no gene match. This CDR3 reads CASSLLAGGTDTQYF. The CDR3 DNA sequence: TGTGCCAGCAGCTTACTAGCGGGGGGGACAGATACGCAGTATTTT. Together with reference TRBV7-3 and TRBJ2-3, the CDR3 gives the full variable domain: GAGVSQTPSNKVTEKGKYVELRCDPISGHTALYWYRQSLGQGPEFLIYFQGTGAADDSGLPNDRFFAVRPEGSVSTLKIQRTERGDSAVYLCASSLLAGGTDTQYFGPGTRLTVL.

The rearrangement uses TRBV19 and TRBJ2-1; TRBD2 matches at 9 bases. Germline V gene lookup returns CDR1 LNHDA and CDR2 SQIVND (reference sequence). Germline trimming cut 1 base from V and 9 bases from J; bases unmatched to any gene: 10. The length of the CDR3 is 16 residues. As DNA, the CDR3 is TGTGCCAGTAGTATAGTGGCGGGGGGGCGTTTCGGTGAGCAGTTCTTC. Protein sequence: CASSIVAGGRFGEQFF.

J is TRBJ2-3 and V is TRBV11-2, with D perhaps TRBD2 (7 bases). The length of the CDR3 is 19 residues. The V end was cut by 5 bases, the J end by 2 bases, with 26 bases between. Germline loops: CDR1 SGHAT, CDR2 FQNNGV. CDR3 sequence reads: CASSGRAGASGQHTDTQYF. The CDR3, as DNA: TGTGCCAGCAGCGGTCGGGCGGGGGCTAGCGGACAGCACACAGATACGCAGTATTTT.

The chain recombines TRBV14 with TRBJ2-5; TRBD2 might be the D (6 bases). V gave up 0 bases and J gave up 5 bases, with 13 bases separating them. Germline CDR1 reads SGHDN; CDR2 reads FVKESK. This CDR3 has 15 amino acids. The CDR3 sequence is CASSQDGGSWETQYF. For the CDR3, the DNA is TGTGCCAGCAGCCAAGATGGGGGGTCCTGGGAGACCCAGTACTTC.

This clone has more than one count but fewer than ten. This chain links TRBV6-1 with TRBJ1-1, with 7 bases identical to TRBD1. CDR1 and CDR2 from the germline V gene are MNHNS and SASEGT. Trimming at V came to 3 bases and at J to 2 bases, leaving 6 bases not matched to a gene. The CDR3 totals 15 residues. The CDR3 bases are TGTGCCAGCAGTGAGTCCGGGACAGAAAACACTGAAGCTTTCTTT. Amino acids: CASSESGTENTEAFF.

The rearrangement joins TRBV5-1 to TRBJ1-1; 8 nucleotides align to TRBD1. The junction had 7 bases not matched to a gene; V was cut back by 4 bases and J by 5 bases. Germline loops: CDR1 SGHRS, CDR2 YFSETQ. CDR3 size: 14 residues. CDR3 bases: TGCGCCAGCAGCCGCCCGGACAGGGAGACTGAAGCTTTCTTT. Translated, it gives CASSRPDRETEAFF. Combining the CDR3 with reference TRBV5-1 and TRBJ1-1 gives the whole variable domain KAGVTQTPRYLIKTRGQQVTLSCSPISGHRSVSWYQQTPGQGLQFLFEYFSETQRNKGNFPGRFSGRQFSNSRSEMNVSTLELGDSALYLCASSRPDRETEAFFGQGTRLTVV.

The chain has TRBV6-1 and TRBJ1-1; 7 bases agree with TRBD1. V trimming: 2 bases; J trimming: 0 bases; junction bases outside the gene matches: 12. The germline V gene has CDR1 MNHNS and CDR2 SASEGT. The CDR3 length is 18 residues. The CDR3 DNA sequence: TGTGCCAGCAGTGAATTAGGGGGGTTAGGGGGCATGAACACTGAAGCTTTCTTT. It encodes CASSELGGLGGMNTEAFF.

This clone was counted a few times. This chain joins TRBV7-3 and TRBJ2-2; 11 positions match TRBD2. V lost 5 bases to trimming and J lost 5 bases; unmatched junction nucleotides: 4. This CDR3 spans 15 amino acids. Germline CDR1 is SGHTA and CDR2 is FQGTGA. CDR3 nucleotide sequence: TGTGCCAGCAGCCCTAGCGGGGGGCCAACCGGGGAGCTGTTTTTT. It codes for CASSPSGGPTGELFF.

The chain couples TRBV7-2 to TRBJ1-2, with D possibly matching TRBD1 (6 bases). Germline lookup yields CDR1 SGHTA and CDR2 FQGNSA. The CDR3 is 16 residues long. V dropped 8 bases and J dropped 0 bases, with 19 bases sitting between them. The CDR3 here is CASVPQLAGANYGYTF. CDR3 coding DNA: TGTGCCAGCGTACCCCAGTTAGCAGGGGCTAACTATGGCTACACCTTC. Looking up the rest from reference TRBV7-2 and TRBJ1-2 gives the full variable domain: GAGVSQSPSNKVTEKGKDVELRCDPISGHTALYWYRQSLGQGLEFLIYFQGNSAPDKSGLPSDRFSAERTGGSVSTLTIQRTQQEDSAVYLCASVPQLAGANYGYTFGSGTRLTVV.

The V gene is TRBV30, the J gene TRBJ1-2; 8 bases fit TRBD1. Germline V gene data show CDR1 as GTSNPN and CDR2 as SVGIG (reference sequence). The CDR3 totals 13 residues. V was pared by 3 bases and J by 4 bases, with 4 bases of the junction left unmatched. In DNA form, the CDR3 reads TGTGCCTGGAGCAAGGGACAGGTCTATGGCTACACCTTC. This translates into CAWSKGQVYGYTF.

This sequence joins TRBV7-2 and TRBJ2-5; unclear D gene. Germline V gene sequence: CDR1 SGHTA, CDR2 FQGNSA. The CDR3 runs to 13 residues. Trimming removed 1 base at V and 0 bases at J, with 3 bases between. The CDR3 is CASSLVYQETQYF. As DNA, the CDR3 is TGTGCCAGCAGCTTAGTTTACCAAGAGACCCAGTACTTC.

For the CDR3, the DNA is TGTGCCAGCAGCTTCGACGGTAGCAATCAGCCCCAGCATTTT. Translation gives CASSFDGSNQPQHF. V and J are TRBV7-8 and TRBJ1-5, with D unclear. The CDR3 is 14 residues long. Trimming took off 3 bases at V and 0 bases at J, with 6 bases between the two ends. From germline, CDR1 is SGHVS and CDR2 FQNEAQ.

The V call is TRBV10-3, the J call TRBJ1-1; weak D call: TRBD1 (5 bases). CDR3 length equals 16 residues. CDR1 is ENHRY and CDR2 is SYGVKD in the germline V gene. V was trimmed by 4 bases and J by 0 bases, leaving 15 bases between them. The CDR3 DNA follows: TGTGCCATCAGTGCGACCCCCGGGACGCTGAACACTGAAGCTTTCTTT. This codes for CAISATPGTLNTEAFF.

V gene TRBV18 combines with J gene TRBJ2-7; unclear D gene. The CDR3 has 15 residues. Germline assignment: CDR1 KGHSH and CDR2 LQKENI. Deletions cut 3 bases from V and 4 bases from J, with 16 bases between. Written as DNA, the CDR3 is TGTGCCAGCTCACCGGGCCCCCCTTTAGAGTACGAGCAGTACTTC. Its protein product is CASSPGPPLEYEQYF.

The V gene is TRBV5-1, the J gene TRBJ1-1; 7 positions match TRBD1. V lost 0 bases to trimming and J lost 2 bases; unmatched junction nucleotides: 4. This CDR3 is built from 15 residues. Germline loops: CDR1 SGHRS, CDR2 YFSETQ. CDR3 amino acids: CASSLGQGGNTEAFF. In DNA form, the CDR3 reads TGCGCCAGCAGCTTGGGACAGGGAGGTAACACTGAAGCTTTCTTT.

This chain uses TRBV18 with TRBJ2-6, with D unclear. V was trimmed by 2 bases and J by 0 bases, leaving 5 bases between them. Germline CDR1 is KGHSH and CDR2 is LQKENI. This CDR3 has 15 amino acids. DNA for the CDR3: TGTGCCAGCTCACCAAATTTCTCTGGGGCCAACGTCCTGACTTTC. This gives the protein CASSPNFSGANVLTF.

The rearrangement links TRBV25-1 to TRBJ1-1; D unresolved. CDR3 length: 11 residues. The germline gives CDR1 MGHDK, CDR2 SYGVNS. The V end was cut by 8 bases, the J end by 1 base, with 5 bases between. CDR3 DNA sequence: TGTGCCAGCCGAAGGAACACTGAAGCTTTCTTT. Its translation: CASRRNTEAFF.

CDR3 sequence: CASSYSTDYGYTF. The CDR3 DNA is TGTGCCAGCAGTTACTCCACAGACTATGGCTACACCTTC. The chain uses TRBV6-2 or TRBV6-3 and TRBJ1-2; D gene unclear. Germline V gives CDR1 MNHEY, CDR2 SVGEGT. This CDR3 has 13 residues. Trimming cost V 0 bases and J 3 bases, with 5 bases left between them.